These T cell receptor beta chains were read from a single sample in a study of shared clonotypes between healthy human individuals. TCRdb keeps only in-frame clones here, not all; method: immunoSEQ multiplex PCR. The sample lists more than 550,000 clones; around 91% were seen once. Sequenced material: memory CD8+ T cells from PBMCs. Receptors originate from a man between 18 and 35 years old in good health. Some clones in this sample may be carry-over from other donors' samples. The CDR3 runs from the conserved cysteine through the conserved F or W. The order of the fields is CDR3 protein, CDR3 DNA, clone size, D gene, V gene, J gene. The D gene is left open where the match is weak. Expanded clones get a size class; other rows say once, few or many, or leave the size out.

cdr3_aa: CASSSARGHFNTGELFF; cdr3_nt: TGTGCCAGCAGCTCGGCCAGGGGGCACTTCAACACCGGGGAGCTGTTTTTT; clone_size: -; d_call: TRBD1; v_call: TRBV7-9; j_call: TRBJ2-2
cdr3_aa: CASSTLGGANVLTF; cdr3_nt: TGTGCCAGCAGTACTCTGGGAGGGGCCAACGTCCTGACTTTC; clone_size: -; d_call: -; v_call: TRBV6-5; j_call: TRBJ2-6
cdr3_aa: CSEWGLDRENNYGYTF; cdr3_nt: TGCAGCGAGTGGGGACTGGACAGGGAGAACAACTATGGCTACACCTTC; clone_size: -; d_call: TRBD1; v_call: TRBV29-1; j_call: TRBJ1-2
cdr3_aa: CASSQVFRDEQFF; cdr3_nt: TGTGCCAGCAGCCAAGTCTTTCGGGATGAGCAGTTCTTC; clone_size: once; d_call: -; v_call: TRBV14; j_call: TRBJ2-1
cdr3_aa: CASSLSSGKNEQYF; cdr3_nt: TGTGCCAGCAGCTTATCTAGCGGGAAGAACGAGCAGTACTTC; clone_size: -; d_call: TRBD2; v_call: TRBV7-6; j_call: TRBJ2-7
cdr3_aa: CASSLGFGGSWAGELFF; cdr3_nt: TGTGCCAGCAGTTTGGGGTTTGGCGGGAGCTGGGCCGGGGAGCTGTTTTTT; clone_size: -; d_call: TRBD2; v_call: TRBV28; j_call: TRBJ2-2
cdr3_aa: CASRLGLAAAYEQYF; cdr3_nt: TGTGCCAGCAGACTCGGACTAGCGGCTGCCTACGAGCAGTACTTC; clone_size: -; d_call: TRBD2; v_call: TRBV6-5; j_call: TRBJ2-7
cdr3_aa: CASSVVAGELFF; cdr3_nt: TGTGCCAGCAGCGTAGTGGCCGGGGAGCTGTTTTTT; clone_size: -; d_call: -; v_call: TRBV9; j_call: TRBJ2-2
cdr3_aa: CASSPTPGGTDTQYF; cdr3_nt: TGTGCCAGCAGCCCCACGCCGGGCGGCACAGATACGCAGTATTTT; clone_size: once; d_call: -; v_call: TRBV7-9; j_call: TRBJ2-3
cdr3_aa: CASSLRSDVIQYF; cdr3_nt: TGTGCCAGCAGTTTAAGATCCGATGTCATTCAGTACTTC; clone_size: -; d_call: -; v_call: TRBV28; j_call: TRBJ2-4
cdr3_aa: CASSLLPGQGNTNTEAFF; cdr3_nt: TGTGCCAGCAGTTTACTCCCCGGACAGGGTAACACGAACACTGAAGCTTTCTTT; clone_size: -; d_call: TRBD1; v_call: TRBV27; j_call: TRBJ1-1
cdr3_aa: CASRGRSYEQYF; cdr3_nt: TGTGCCAGTAGAGGCCGCTCCTACGAGCAGTACTTC; clone_size: -; d_call: -; v_call: TRBV19; j_call: TRBJ2-7
cdr3_aa: CASSLSNTEAFF; cdr3_nt: TGTGCCAGCAGCTTATCTAACACTGAAGCTTTCTTT; clone_size: -; d_call: -; v_call: TRBV7-9; j_call: TRBJ1-1
cdr3_aa: CASRNHMSPYGYTF; cdr3_nt: TGTGCCAGCAGAAACCACATGTCCCCCTATGGCTACACCTTC; clone_size: -; d_call: -; v_call: TRBV28; j_call: TRBJ1-2
cdr3_aa: CASSDRGSDGYTF; cdr3_nt: TGTGCCAGCAGTGACAGGGGATCTGATGGCTACACCTTC; clone_size: -; d_call: -; v_call: TRBV2; j_call: TRBJ1-2
cdr3_aa: CATDSRLAGNGGNEQFF; cdr3_nt: TGTGCCACCGACAGCCGACTAGCGGGAAATGGTGGAAATGAGCAGTTCTTC; clone_size: -; d_call: TRBD2; v_call: TRBV28; j_call: TRBJ2-1
cdr3_aa: CASSGRGANEKLFF; cdr3_nt: TGTGCCAGCAGTGGGAGGGGAGCTAATGAAAAACTGTTTTTT; clone_size: -; d_call: -; v_call: TRBV2; j_call: TRBJ1-4
cdr3_aa: CASSLGDLTGDGYTF; cdr3_nt: TGTGCCAGCAGCTTAGGGGACCTGACAGGGGATGGCTACACCTTC; clone_size: -; d_call: TRBD1; v_call: TRBV7-9; j_call: TRBJ1-2
cdr3_aa: CATRGGSGANVLTF; cdr3_nt: TGTGCCACCCGTGGTGGCTCTGGGGCCAACGTCCTGACTTTC; clone_size: -; d_call: -; v_call: TRBV15; j_call: TRBJ2-6
cdr3_aa: CASSIRDGAYEQYF; cdr3_nt: TGTGCCAGCAGTATTAGGGACGGCGCCTACGAGCAGTACTTC; clone_size: -; d_call: -; v_call: TRBV6-5; j_call: TRBJ2-7
cdr3_aa: CASSVGDRDQPQHF; cdr3_nt: TGTGCCAGCAGCGTAGGGGACAGGGATCAGCCCCAGCATTTT; clone_size: -; d_call: TRBD1; v_call: TRBV9; j_call: TRBJ1-5
cdr3_aa: CASSPETGIGQPQHF; cdr3_nt: TGTGCCAGCAGCCCCGAGACAGGGATAGGTCAGCCCCAGCATTTT; clone_size: -; d_call: TRBD1; v_call: TRBV28; j_call: TRBJ1-5
cdr3_aa: CASSPRTSGAPYEQYF; cdr3_nt: TGTGCCAGCAGCCCCAGGACTAGCGGGGCTCCCTACGAGCAGTACTTC; clone_size: -; d_call: TRBD2; v_call: TRBV7-6; j_call: TRBJ2-7
cdr3_aa: CASSESTGTSAYNEQFF; cdr3_nt: TGTGCCAGTAGCGAGTCTACCGGGACTAGCGCGTACAATGAGCAGTTCTTC; clone_size: -; d_call: TRBD2; v_call: TRBV19; j_call: TRBJ2-1
cdr3_aa: CASSQDVGTEGDEDTQYF; cdr3_nt: TGTGCCAGCAGCCAAGATGTGGGGACGGAGGGTGACGAAGATACGCAGTATTTT; clone_size: once; d_call: -; v_call: TRBV14; j_call: TRBJ2-3
cdr3_aa: CASRYFHYEQYF; cdr3_nt: TGTGCCAGCAGGTACTTCCACTACGAGCAGTACTTC; clone_size: once; d_call: -; v_call: TRBV5-8; j_call: TRBJ2-7
cdr3_aa: CASSPTLTSGYSYEQYF; cdr3_nt: TGTGCCAGCAGCCCCACCCTAACTAGCGGCTACTCCTACGAGCAGTACTTC; clone_size: -; d_call: TRBD2; v_call: TRBV28; j_call: TRBJ2-7
cdr3_aa: CASSRRGGGPGNEQFF; cdr3_nt: TGTGCCAGCAGCCGTAGGGGGGGAGGGCCGGGGAATGAGCAGTTCTTC; clone_size: once; d_call: -; v_call: TRBV25-1; j_call: TRBJ2-1
cdr3_aa: CASSKGGHPETQYF; cdr3_nt: TGTGCCAGCAGCAAAGGAGGGCACCCAGAGACCCAGTACTTC; clone_size: -; d_call: -; v_call: TRBV21-1; j_call: TRBJ2-5
cdr3_aa: CATSRVESGYYNEQFF; cdr3_nt: TGTGCCACCAGCAGAGTGGAGAGCGGATACTACAATGAGCAGTTCTTC; clone_size: -; d_call: -; v_call: TRBV15; j_call: TRBJ2-1
cdr3_aa: CASRKRGHPYEQYF; cdr3_nt: TGTGCCAGCAGAAAACGGGGACATCCATACGAGCAGTACTTC; clone_size: -; d_call: -; v_call: TRBV6-5; j_call: TRBJ2-7
cdr3_aa: CASSLWGSSYEQYF; cdr3_nt: TGTGCCAGCAGCTTATGGGGCAGCTCCTACGAGCAGTACTTC; clone_size: -; d_call: -; v_call: TRBV7-2; j_call: TRBJ2-7
cdr3_aa: CASSSGQGTYEQYF; cdr3_nt: TGTGCCAGCAGCTCGGGACAGGGCACCTACGAGCAGTACTTC; clone_size: -; d_call: TRBD1; v_call: TRBV5-6; j_call: TRBJ2-7
cdr3_aa: CASTATSGRSSYNEQFF; cdr3_nt: TGTGCCAGCACGGCGACTAGCGGGAGGAGCTCCTACAATGAGCAGTTCTTC; clone_size: -; d_call: TRBD2; v_call: TRBV2; j_call: TRBJ2-1
cdr3_aa: CASSKLSGGSTDTQYF; cdr3_nt: TGTGCCAGTAGTAAGCTCTCTGGGGGGAGCACAGATACGCAGTATTTT; clone_size: once; d_call: -; v_call: TRBV19; j_call: TRBJ2-3
cdr3_aa: CASSEDPGPNTEAFF; cdr3_nt: TGTGCCAGCAGTGAAGATCCGGGGCCGAACACTGAAGCTTTCTTT; clone_size: once; d_call: -; v_call: TRBV6-1; j_call: TRBJ1-1
cdr3_aa: CASSLPLTPTSGRSDTQYF; cdr3_nt: TGTGCCAGCAGCCTCCCCCTCACCCCGACTAGCGGGAGGTCAGATACGCAGTATTTT; clone_size: -; d_call: TRBD2; v_call: TRBV28; j_call: TRBJ2-3
cdr3_aa: CASSSRQVDYEQYF; cdr3_nt: TGTGCCAGCAGCTCAAGACAGGTGGACTACGAGCAGTACTTC; clone_size: -; d_call: -; v_call: TRBV9; j_call: TRBJ2-7
cdr3_aa: CASSFDGGNSEQYF; cdr3_nt: TGTGCCAGCAGCTTCGACGGGGGGAACTCCGAGCAGTACTTC; clone_size: -; d_call: TRBD2; v_call: TRBV5-4; j_call: TRBJ2-7
cdr3_aa: CATSRAGWPQHF; cdr3_nt: TGTGCCACCAGCAGAGCGGGTTGGCCCCAGCATTTT; clone_size: -; d_call: -; v_call: TRBV15; j_call: TRBJ1-5
cdr3_aa: CAAPSAAEYF; cdr3_nt: TGTGCCGCACCCTCGGCCGCGGAGTACTTC; clone_size: -; d_call: -; v_call: TRBV14; j_call: TRBJ2-5
cdr3_aa: CASRQPQGYEQYF; cdr3_nt: TGTGCCAGCAGACAACCACAGGGGTACGAGCAGTACTTC; clone_size: -; d_call: TRBD1; v_call: TRBV6-1; j_call: TRBJ2-7
cdr3_aa: CASRAGGRDYEQYF; cdr3_nt: TGTGCCAGCAGGGCCGGGGGACGCGACTACGAGCAGTACTTC; clone_size: -; d_call: -; v_call: TRBV2; j_call: TRBJ2-7
cdr3_aa: CASSLGAGEEGYTF; cdr3_nt: TGTGCCAGCAGCTTAGGGGCGGGAGAGGAAGGCTACACCTTC; clone_size: -; d_call: -; v_call: TRBV7-3; j_call: TRBJ1-2
cdr3_aa: CASSLGRNTGELFF; cdr3_nt: TGTGCCAGCAGCCTGGGACGGAACACCGGGGAGCTGTTTTTT; clone_size: once; d_call: -; v_call: TRBV6-5; j_call: TRBJ2-2
cdr3_aa: CATKRRGEQETQYF; cdr3_nt: TGTGCCACAAAACGACGAGGGGAACAAGAGACCCAGTACTTC; clone_size: -; d_call: -; v_call: TRBV15; j_call: TRBJ2-5
cdr3_aa: CASARGGTPYNEQFF; cdr3_nt: TGTGCCAGCGCCCGAGGCGGTACCCCCTACAATGAGCAGTTCTTC; clone_size: -; d_call: -; v_call: TRBV18; j_call: TRBJ2-1
cdr3_aa: CASSPREGAKEQPQHF; cdr3_nt: TGTGCCAGCAGCCCACGGGAGGGGGCGAAGGAGCAGCCCCAGCATTTT; clone_size: -; d_call: TRBD1; v_call: TRBV7-9; j_call: TRBJ1-5
cdr3_aa: CASRGGLAEETQYF; cdr3_nt: TGTGCCAGCAGGGGAGGACTAGCGGAAGAGACCCAGTACTTC; clone_size: -; d_call: TRBD2; v_call: TRBV28; j_call: TRBJ2-5
cdr3_aa: CATSRSYGRGPGNTIYF; cdr3_nt: TGTGCCACCAGCAGGTCTTACGGCAGGGGGCCTGGAAACACCATATATTTT; clone_size: -; d_call: TRBD1; v_call: TRBV15; j_call: TRBJ1-3
cdr3_aa: CASSQLNRGSTEAFF; cdr3_nt: TGCGCCAGCAGTCAACTTAACAGGGGTAGCACTGAAGCTTTCTTT; clone_size: -; d_call: TRBD1; v_call: TRBV23-1; j_call: TRBJ1-1
cdr3_aa: CASRDRGEQYF; cdr3_nt: TGTGCCAGCAGGGACAGGGGGGAGCAGTACTTC; clone_size: -; d_call: TRBD1; v_call: TRBV2; j_call: TRBJ2-7
cdr3_aa: CASSPRTSGIDTQYF; cdr3_nt: TGTGCCAGCAGCCCCCGGACTAGCGGGATTGATACGCAGTATTTT; clone_size: -; d_call: TRBD2; v_call: TRBV5-5; j_call: TRBJ2-3
cdr3_aa: CASSPNSGVYNEQFF; cdr3_nt: TGTGCCAGCAGCCCTAACAGCGGGGTGTACAATGAGCAGTTCTTC; clone_size: -; d_call: TRBD2; v_call: TRBV7-9; j_call: TRBJ2-1
cdr3_aa: CASSYFRTNTGELFF; cdr3_nt: TGTGCCAGCAGTTACTTCCGGACGAACACCGGGGAGCTGTTTTTT; clone_size: -; d_call: -; v_call: TRBV6-5; j_call: TRBJ2-2
cdr3_aa: CASSPKTGLNTEAFF; cdr3_nt: TGTGCCAGCAGCCCCAAGACCGGGCTGAACACTGAAGCTTTCTTT; clone_size: few; d_call: -; v_call: TRBV9; j_call: TRBJ1-1
cdr3_aa: CASSLANTGELFF; cdr3_nt: TGTGCCAGCAGTTTAGCTAACACCGGGGAGCTGTTTTTT; clone_size: -; d_call: -; v_call: TRBV27; j_call: TRBJ2-2
cdr3_aa: CASSDGNPSGNTIYF; cdr3_nt: TGTGCCAGCAGTGACGGAAATCCCTCTGGAAACACCATATATTTT; clone_size: once; d_call: -; v_call: TRBV2; j_call: TRBJ1-3
cdr3_aa: CASRMWEEETQYF; cdr3_nt: TGCGCCAGCAGGATGTGGGAGGAAGAGACCCAGTACTTC; clone_size: -; d_call: -; v_call: TRBV10-2; j_call: TRBJ2-5